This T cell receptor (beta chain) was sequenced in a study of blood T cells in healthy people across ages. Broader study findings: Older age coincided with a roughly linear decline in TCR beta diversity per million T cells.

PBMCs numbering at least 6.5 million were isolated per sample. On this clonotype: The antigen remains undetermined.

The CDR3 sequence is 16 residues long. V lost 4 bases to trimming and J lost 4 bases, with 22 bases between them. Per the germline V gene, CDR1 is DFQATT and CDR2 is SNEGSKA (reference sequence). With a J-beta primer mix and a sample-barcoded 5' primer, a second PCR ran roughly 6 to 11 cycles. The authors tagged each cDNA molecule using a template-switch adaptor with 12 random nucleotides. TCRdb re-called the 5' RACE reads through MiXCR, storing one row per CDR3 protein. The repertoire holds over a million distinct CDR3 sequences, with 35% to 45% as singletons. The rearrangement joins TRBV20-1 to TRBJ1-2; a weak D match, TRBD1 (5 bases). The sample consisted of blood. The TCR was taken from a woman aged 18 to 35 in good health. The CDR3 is CSANGAPMGTTYGYTF. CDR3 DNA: TGCAGTGCTAACGGCGCCCCTATGGGGACTACCTATGGCTACACCTTC.